This T cell receptor beta chain appears in the sequencing data of a study of CD8 T cells in ankylosing spondylitis. Study findings and constraints: Apparently characteristic of ankylosing spondylitis blood was a TCR beta motif (about eight highly homologous variants). CD8+ by phenotype, disease-linked clones were relatively rare in peripheral blood. Disease-linked clones reportedly showed significant enrichment in matched ankylosing spondylitis synovial fluid.

This CDR3 spans 13 amino acids. Quantitative molecular-barcoded 5'-RACE generated the TCR beta libraries. Each CDR3 protein gets one entry after TCRdb re-called the 5' RACE reads with MiXCR. The data hold about 160,000 distinct CDR3 sequences, with 40% to 50% observed a single time. As for this clonotype: What it recognizes is unknown. This clone may be a read error of a much larger clone one base away.

This sequence joins TRBV12-3 or TRBV12-4 and TRBJ2-7, with a weak D call TRBD1 (5 bases). This clonotype originated in a male donor with ankylosing spondylitis. The specimen sequenced was synovial fluid, either unsorted or a sorted T cell fraction (not recorded which). CDR3 nucleotides: TGTGGCAGCAGTTTAGGGGCATCCTTAAAGCAGTACTTC. This translates into CGSSLGASLKQYF.